The rows below give T cell receptor beta chains drawn from one sample of a study of blood T cell repertoires in COVID-19. Some clones are missing from TCRdb's copy, which holds only in-frame ones; the method was immunoSEQ multiplex PCR. The table lists over 600,000 clones, 80% to 90% of them singletons. Sequencing input: peripheral blood. Every receptor here comes from a woman younger than 35 with acute or convalescent COVID-19. CDR3s include the opening cysteine and the closing phenylalanine or tryptophan. A D gene is named only where the DNA matches it firmly. For some rows the clone size is stated as once, few or many, or as a class when expanded; others skip it.

J: TRBJ1-3; V: TRBV6-5; size: NA; D: NA; CDR3: CASSYGAGAGNTIYF; DNA: TGTGCCAGCAGTTACGGGGCAGGAGCTGGAAACACCATATATTTT
J: TRBJ1-3; V: TRBV7-9; size: NA; D: NA; CDR3: CASSLISGLIGNTIYF; DNA: TGTGCCAGCAGCTTAATATCAGGGCTTATTGGAAACACCATATATTTT
J: TRBJ2-7; V: TRBV6-2/TRBV6-3; size: NA; D: NA; CDR3: CASSYRGAIHEQYF; DNA: TGTGCCAGCAGTTACCGGGGGGCCATCCACGAGCAGTACTTC
J: TRBJ2-2; V: TRBV4-1; size: NA; D: TRBD2; CDR3: CASSQDGSGGADTGELFF; DNA: TGCGCCAGCAGCCAAGATGGTAGCGGGGGGGCCGACACCGGGGAGCTGTTTTTT
J: TRBJ1-2; V: TRBV5-1; size: NA; D: NA; CDR3: CASSSGSSRYGYTF; DNA: TGCGCCAGCAGCTCAGGGTCGTCCCGCTATGGCTACACCTTC
J: TRBJ1-2; V: TRBV6-1; size: few; D: TRBD1; CDR3: CASSDPRTGARWYTF; DNA: TGTGCCAGCAGTGATCCGAGGACAGGGGCCCGGTGGTACACCTTC
J: TRBJ1-2; V: TRBV30; size: few; D: TRBD1; CDR3: CAWSADRITLYGYTF; DNA: TGTGCCTGGAGTGCGGACAGGATAACTCTCTATGGCTACACCTTC
J: TRBJ1-2; V: TRBV9; size: NA; D: TRBD1; CDR3: CASSPQGATIYGYTF; DNA: TGTGCCAGCAGCCCACAGGGGGCTACTATCTATGGCTACACCTTC
J: TRBJ1-2; V: TRBV24-1; size: NA; D: NA; CDR3: CATSGTKTGSFYGYTF; DNA: TGTGCCACCAGTGGGACCAAGACAGGATCTTTCTATGGCTACACCTTC
J: TRBJ2-3; V: TRBV3-1/TRBV3-2; size: NA; D: NA; CDR3: CASSRWTNTDTQYF; DNA: TGTGCCAGCAGCCGATGGACTAACACAGATACGCAGTATTTT
J: TRBJ2-1; V: TRBV5-3; size: NA; D: NA; CDR3: CARSLGRDNEQFF; DNA: TGTGCCAGAAGCTTGGGACGGGATAATGAGCAGTTCTTC
J: TRBJ1-2; V: TRBV7-8; size: NA; D: NA; CDR3: CASSFSTDYGYTF; DNA: TGTGCCAGCAGCTTCTCGACTGACTATGGCTACACCTTC
J: TRBJ1-5; V: TRBV6-5; size: NA; D: TRBD1; CDR3: CASSSSGGVNQPQHF; DNA: TGTGCCAGCAGTTCATCAGGGGGCGTCAATCAGCCCCAGCATTTT
J: TRBJ2-7; V: TRBV29-1; size: once; D: NA; CDR3: CSAEGGTGAAEQYF; DNA: TGCAGCGCTGAGGGGGGGACGGGTGCCGCCGAGCAGTACTTC
J: TRBJ1-4; V: TRBV6-5; size: NA; D: NA; CDR3: CASSYSDTATNEKLFF; DNA: TGTGCCAGCAGTTATAGCGACACCGCAACTAATGAAAAACTGTTTTTT
J: TRBJ2-3; V: TRBV29-1; size: NA; D: NA; CDR3: CSVEDWSTVLGADTQYF; DNA: TGCAGCGTTGAAGATTGGTCGACAGTCCTGGGCGCAGATACGCAGTATTTT
J: TRBJ1-5; V: TRBV12-3/TRBV12-4; size: NA; D: TRBD1; CDR3: CATSTGVSQPQHF; DNA: TGTGCCACCTCCACAGGGGTGAGTCAGCCCCAGCATTTT
J: TRBJ1-2; V: TRBV11-2; size: NA; D: NA; CDR3: CASSLASGIGYTF; DNA: TGTGCCAGCAGCTTAGCCTCCGGTATTGGCTACACCTTC
J: TRBJ2-3; V: TRBV12-3/TRBV12-4; size: NA; D: NA; CDR3: CASSFSDTQYF; DNA: TGTGCCAGCAGTTTTTCGGATACGCAGTATTTT
J: TRBJ1-2; V: TRBV5-4; size: NA; D: NA; CDR3: CASSRQDRYGYTF; DNA: TGTGCCAGCAGCAGACAGGACAGATATGGCTACACCTTC
J: TRBJ1-1; V: TRBV11-2; size: few; D: NA; CDR3: CASSSSSMNTEAFF; DNA: TGTGCCAGCAGCTCCTCTAGTATGAACACTGAAGCTTTCTTT
J: TRBJ2-4; V: TRBV23-1; size: NA; D: TRBD2; CDR3: CASSSTRGGPSVKNIQYF; DNA: TGCGCCAGCAGTTCGACCCGGGGGGGGCCTTCTGTCAAAAACATTCAGTACTTC
J: TRBJ2-7; V: TRBV5-4; size: NA; D: TRBD2; CDR3: CASSRTSSYEQYF; DNA: TGTGCCAGCAGCCGGACTAGTTCCTACGAGCAGTACTTC
J: TRBJ1-2; V: TRBV6-5; size: NA; D: NA; CDR3: CASTPSGGRGYTF; DNA: TGTGCCAGCACCCCTTCCGGGGGGAGAGGCTACACCTTC
J: TRBJ1-6; V: TRBV3-1/TRBV3-2; size: NA; D: NA; CDR3: CASRSRLGSPLHF; DNA: TGTGCGAGCAGGTCCAGGCTGGGTTCACCCCTCCACTTT
J: TRBJ1-1; V: TRBV21-1; size: few; D: NA; CDR3: CASSKKMKRGQGDSTEAFF; DNA: TGTGCCAGCAGCAAAAAGATGAAAAGGGGACAGGGAGATTCTACTGAAGCTTTCTTT
J: TRBJ2-7; V: TRBV2; size: NA; D: TRBD1; CDR3: CASSSGTGGYEQYF; DNA: TGTGCCAGCAGCTCCGGGACAGGAGGCTACGAGCAGTACTTC
J: TRBJ1-2; V: TRBV4-3; size: NA; D: TRBD1; CDR3: CASSQVGTEICYTF; DNA: TGCGCCAGCAGCCAAGTGGGGACAGAAATTTGCTACACCTTC
J: TRBJ1-1; V: TRBV5-1; size: NA; D: TRBD1; CDR3: CASSYGTGTNTEAFF; DNA: TGCGCCAGCAGCTACGGGACAGGGACGAATACTGAAGCTTTCTTT
J: TRBJ1-1; V: TRBV9; size: NA; D: NA; CDR3: CASSSSGTEAFF; DNA: TGTGCCAGCAGTTCCAGTGGTACTGAAGCTTTCTTT
J: TRBJ2-5; V: TRBV6-5; size: NA; D: TRBD1; CDR3: CASSTGGWGETQYF; DNA: TGTGCCAGCAGTACAGGGGGCTGGGGTGAGACCCAGTACTTC
J: TRBJ1-5; V: TRBV4-1; size: few; D: NA; CDR3: CASSQDFGFSGGNQPQHF; DNA: TGCGCCAGCAGCCAAGACTTCGGGTTCTCGGGGGGCAATCAGCCCCAGCATTTT
J: TRBJ2-7; V: TRBV10-3; size: few; D: TRBD2; CDR3: CAISEGTSGDYEQYF; DNA: TGTGCCATCAGTGAAGGGACTAGCGGGGACTACGAGCAGTACTTC
J: TRBJ2-3; V: TRBV24-1; size: NA; D: NA; CDR3: CATSDDSPTDTQYF; DNA: TGTGCCACCAGTGACGACAGCCCCACAGATACGCAGTATTTT
J: TRBJ2-1; V: TRBV7-9; size: NA; D: TRBD2; CDR3: CASSSARLAGTYNEQFF; DNA: TGTGCCAGCAGCTCCGCACGACTAGCGGGGACTTACAATGAGCAGTTCTTC
J: TRBJ2-7; V: TRBV5-6; size: NA; D: NA; CDR3: CASSFGVEYEQYF; DNA: TGTGCCAGCAGCTTCGGGGTGGAGTACGAGCAGTACTTC
J: TRBJ1-2; V: TRBV28; size: NA; D: NA; CDR3: CASSLAPGGYTF; DNA: TGTGCCAGCAGCTTAGCCCCGGGGGGCTACACCTTC
J: TRBJ1-1; V: TRBV20-1; size: NA; D: NA; CDR3: CSASFNTEAFF; DNA: TGCAGTGCTAGCTTTAACACTGAAGCTTTCTTT
J: TRBJ1-4; V: TRBV6-5; size: NA; D: NA; CDR3: CASTSGEKLFF; DNA: TGTGCCAGCACCTCGGGTGAAAAACTGTTTTTT
J: TRBJ1-5; V: TRBV6-5; size: NA; D: NA; CDR3: CASSSPNQPQHF; DNA: TGTGCCAGCAGTTCCCCGAATCAGCCCCAGCATTTT
J: TRBJ1-6; V: TRBV15; size: NA; D: NA; CDR3: CATSRRGADNSPLHF; DNA: TGTGCCACCAGCCGTCGCGGGGCGGATAATTCACCCCTCCACTTT